This T cell receptor beta chain comes out of a study of blood T cell repertoires in COVID-19. Study-level background: Sites across the United States, Italy and Spain contributed samples from acute and convalescent COVID-19. The cDNA or gDNA used as material had been derived from T cells, B-cell-depleted T cells, or PBMCs.

As processed by the authors: Estimated nucleated cell counts came from reference gene primer amplification. Assay: immunoSEQ multiplex PCR; the TCRdb copy retains only in-frame clones and omits some. Clone size and V and J calls were adopted from that table, with D and trimming inferred from the DNA. Of approximately 65,000 clones in the sample, 65% to 80% are singletons; the top ten hold over 20%. In its sample, this clone was seen a few times. This CDR3 has 15 amino acids. V dropped 2 bases and J dropped 1 base, with 12 bases sitting between them. Germline V CDR1 and CDR2: MNHNS, SASEGT. V gene TRBV6-1 combines with J gene TRBJ2-7, with D possibly matching TRBD1 (6 bases). This sequence originates from a woman aged 80 or older with active or convalescent COVID-19. The sequenced sample was peripheral blood. DNA of the CDR3: TGTGCCAGCAGTGAAAGGGGGACGGGATCCTACGAGCAGTACTTC. This codes for CASSERGTGSYEQYF.